Presented here are 21 T cell receptor beta chains from one specimen sequenced in a study of T cells expressing NK-cell markers. From the 5' RACE reads, TCRdb lists one entry per CDR3 protein and no DNA. The repertoire shows 150,000 to 180,000 distinct CDR3 sequences; the top ten hold 30% to 45%. Sequencing was performed on blood T cells: a sorted CD56 or NKG2C T cell subset, CD4+ or CD8+ T cells, or bulk PBMC T cells (not recorded which). The receptors shown here come from a woman aged 50 to 60 in good health.

The chain combines TRBV12-3 or TRBV12-4 with TRBJ1-1. The CDR3 contains 13 residues. CDR3 in amino acids: CASSLVQSTEAFF.

The chain employs TRBV20-1 and TRBJ2-5; TCRdb's D call of TRBD2 is untestable without DNA. Germline V gene sequence: CDR1 DFQATT, CDR2 SNEGSKA (reference sequence). The CDR3 is 15 residues long. The CDR3 loop is CSAREGRADQETQYF.

The V call is TRBV25-1, the J call TRBJ2-5; TCRdb calls TRBD2, which cannot be checked without DNA. CDR3 length equals 17 residues. The germline V gene encodes CDR1 MGHDK and CDR2 SYGVNS. Here the CDR3 reads CATDPPAGWVGQETQYF.

J is TRBJ2-1 and V is TRBV12-3 or TRBV12-4. The CDR3 length is 15 residues. The CDR3 is CASLLEQNSYNEQFF.

V usage is TRBV2 and J usage is TRBJ1-2; the D call of TRBD1 rests on TCRdb alone, since no DNA is present to check it. This CDR3 is 11 amino acids long. CDR1 and CDR2 from the germline V gene are SNHLY and FYNNEI. CDR3: CASIGGDGYTF.

V usage is TRBV9 and J usage is TRBJ2-7; TCRdb outputs TRBD1, but without DNA this stays unchecked. Germline assignment: CDR1 SGDLS and CDR2 YYNGEE. CDR3 length equals 17 residues. The chain's CDR3 is CASSSLGGLEEGDEQYF.

The chain is built from TRBV24-1 and TRBJ1-2; the D call from TCRdb, TRBD1, cannot be confirmed without DNA. Germline CDR1 and CDR2: KGHDR and SFDVKD. CDR3 length: 13 residues. CDR3 sequence reads: CATSPGGFDGYTF.

This sequence joins TRBV3-1 and TRBJ2-7; checking the TCRdb D call of TRBD1 is not possible without DNA. The germline CDR1 and CDR2 sequences are LGHDT and YNNKEL (reference sequence). CDR3 length: 18 residues. This CDR3 reads CASSQERGTGQNSYEQYF.

V and J are TRBV7-9 and TRBJ2-3. The CDR3 sequence is 14 residues long. The germline CDR1 and CDR2 sequences are SEHNR and FQNEAQ (reference sequence). CDR3 residues: CASSLIGESDTQYF.

The V and J genes are TRBV10-3 and TRBJ2-1; the D gene TCRdb calls, TRBD2, cannot be checked with no DNA. This CDR3 is built from 13 residues. The germline V gene encodes CDR1 ENHRY and CDR2 SYGVKD. CDR3 amino acids: CGSGTSSYNEQFF.

J is TRBJ2-7 and V is TRBV24-1; TCRdb lists TRBD1, though no DNA is available to test this call. CDR3 length: 16 residues. Germline CDR1 and CDR2: KGHDR and SFDVKD. This CDR3 reads CATSDSLSGTPYEQYF.

This chain joins TRBV5-8 and TRBJ2-1; the TCRdb D gene call, TRBD2, has no DNA to confirm it. Germline V gives CDR1 SGHTS, CDR2 YDEGEE. The CDR3 extends over 14 amino acids. The CDR3 is CASSFTSGAHEQFF.

The chain carries TRBV12-3 or TRBV12-4 and TRBJ2-2; TCRdb's D call of TRBD2 is untestable without DNA. This CDR3 is built from 14 residues. CDR3 protein: CASSLVEGPGELFF.

The rearrangement links TRBV29-1 to TRBJ2-3; TCRdb's assignment of TRBD2 cannot be checked, as there is no DNA. Germline V CDR1 and CDR2: SQVTM, ANQGSEA. The CDR3 covers 15 residues. CDR3 amino acids: CSVEGGYLERDTQYF.

CDR3 sequence: CATSAASSYNEQFF. The rearrangement joins TRBV24-1 to TRBJ2-1. Germline-derived CDR1 and CDR2 are KGHDR and SFDVKD. CDR3 length: 14 amino acids.

This chain uses TRBV29-1 with TRBJ2-2; TCRdb designates TRBD2, a call that cannot be tested without DNA. The germline V gene has CDR1 SQVTM and CDR2 ANQGSEA. The CDR3 has 14 amino acids. The CDR3 region is CSVILGPSTGELFF.

The chain uses TRBV12-3 or TRBV12-4 and TRBJ2-6; the TCRdb call, TRBD2, lacks DNA for checking. The CDR3 is 18 residues long. The CDR3 is CASSPRTSGRLGANVLTF.

The chain combines TRBV25-1 with TRBJ1-1; TCRdb indicates TRBD1, and absent DNA this call remains unverified. CDR3 length equals 15 residues. Germline loops: CDR1 MGHDK, CDR2 SYGVNS. The CDR3 sequence is CASSERPQGNTEAFF. The whole variable domain, remainder taken from reference TRBV25-1 and TRBJ1-1, is EADIYQTPRYLVIGTGKKITLECSQTMGHDKMYWYQQDPGMELHLIHYSYGVNSTEKGDLSSESTVSRIRTEHFPLTLESARPSHTSQYLCASSERPQGNTEAFFGQGTRLTVV.

This chain joins TRBV12-3 or TRBV12-4 and TRBJ2-1; checking the TCRdb D call of TRBD1 is not possible without DNA. This CDR3 spans 13 amino acids. Here the CDR3 reads CASSPTGDNEQFF.

This chain links TRBV13 with TRBJ2-7; the D gene TCRdb calls, TRBD2, cannot be checked with no DNA. Germline assignment: CDR1 PRHDT and CDR2 FYEKMQ (reference sequence). This CDR3 spans 16 amino acids. The CDR3: CASSQGLAGGPYEQYF. Full variable domain (missing parts from reference TRBV13 and TRBJ2-7): AAGVIQSPRHLIKEKRETATLKCYPIPRHDTVYWYQQGPGQDPQFLISFYEKMQSDKGSIPDRFSAQQFSDYHSELNMSSLELGDSALYFCASSQGLAGGPYEQYFGPGTRLTVT.

V and J are TRBV29-1 and TRBJ2-3; the TCRdb call, TRBD1, lacks DNA for checking. Germline V CDR1 and CDR2: SQVTM, ANQGSEA. CDR3 size: 13 residues. The chain's CDR3 is CSVDFTGWATQYF.